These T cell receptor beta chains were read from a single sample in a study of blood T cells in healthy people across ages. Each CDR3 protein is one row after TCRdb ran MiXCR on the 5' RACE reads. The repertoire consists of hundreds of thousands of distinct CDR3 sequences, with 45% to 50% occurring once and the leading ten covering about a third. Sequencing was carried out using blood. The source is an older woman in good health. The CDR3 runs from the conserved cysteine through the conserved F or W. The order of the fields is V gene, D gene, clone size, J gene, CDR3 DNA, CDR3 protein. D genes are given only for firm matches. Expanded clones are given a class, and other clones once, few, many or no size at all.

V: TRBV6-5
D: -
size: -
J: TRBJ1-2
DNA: TGTGCCAGCAGTTATAGAGGCCGAAACTATGGCTACACCTTC
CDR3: CASSYRGRNYGYTF

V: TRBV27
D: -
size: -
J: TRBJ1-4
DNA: TGTGCCAGCAGTTTAATAACGGGAAATGAAAAACTGTTTTTT
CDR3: CASSLITGNEKLFF

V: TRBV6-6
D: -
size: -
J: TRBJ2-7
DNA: TGTGTTACTAGGTTTCTTTACGAGCAGTACTTC
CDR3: CVTRFLYEQYF

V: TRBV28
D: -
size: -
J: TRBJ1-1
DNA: TGTGCCAGCACCCCAGGGGTGAACACTGAAGCTTTCTTT
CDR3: CASTPGVNTEAFF

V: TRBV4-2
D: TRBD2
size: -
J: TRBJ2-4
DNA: TGTGCCAGCAGCCAAAGGGGTAGCGGGAGGTCGAACATTCAGTACTTC
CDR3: CASSQRGSGRSNIQYF

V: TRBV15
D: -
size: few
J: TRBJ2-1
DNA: TGTGCCACCAGCAGGCACAGATACAATGAGCAGTTCTTC
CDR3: CATSRHRYNEQFF

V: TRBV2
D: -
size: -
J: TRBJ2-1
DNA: TGTGCCAGCGTACAGGACCAATACTACAATGAGCAGTTCTTC
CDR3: CASVQDQYYNEQFF

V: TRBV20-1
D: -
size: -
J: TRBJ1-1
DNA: TGCAGTGCTAATATGGTTATGGGACTTGAAGCTTTCTTT
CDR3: CSANMVMGLEAFF

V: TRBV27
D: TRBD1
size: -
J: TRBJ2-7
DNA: TGTGCCAGCAGGGGTACAGGGGCGTACTACGAGCAGTACTTC
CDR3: CASRGTGAYYEQYF

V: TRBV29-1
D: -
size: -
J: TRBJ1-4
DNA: TGCAGCGCTGCACGGGACGGTAATGAAAAACTGTTTTTT
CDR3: CSAARDGNEKLFF

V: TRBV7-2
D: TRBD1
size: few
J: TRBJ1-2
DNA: TGTGCCAGCAGCCAACAGGGGAATTCCAACTATGGCTACACCTTC
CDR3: CASSQQGNSNYGYTF

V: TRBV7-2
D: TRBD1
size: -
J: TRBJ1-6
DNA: TGTGCCAGCAGCTCCTGGGACAGGGGAAGTAATTCACCCCTCCACTTT
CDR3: CASSSWDRGSNSPLHF

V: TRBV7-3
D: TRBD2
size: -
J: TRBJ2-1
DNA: TGTGCCAGCAGCTTAAGGCAGGGAGGGTCCTACAATGAGCAGTTCTTC
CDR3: CASSLRQGGSYNEQFF

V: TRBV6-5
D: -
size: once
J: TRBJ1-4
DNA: TGTGCCAGCAGGACAGGAACAACTAATGAAAAACTGTTTTTT
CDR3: CASRTGTTNEKLFF

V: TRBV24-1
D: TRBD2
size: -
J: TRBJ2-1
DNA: TGTGCCACTTCAAAAGTAGCGGGAAACTACAATGAGCAGTTCTTC
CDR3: CATSKVAGNYNEQFF

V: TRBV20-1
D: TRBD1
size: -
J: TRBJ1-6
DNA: TGCAGTGCTACAAGGACAGGGGGGCCTAATTCACCCCTCCACTTT
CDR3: CSATRTGGPNSPLHF

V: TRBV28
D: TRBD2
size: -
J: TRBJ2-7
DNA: TGTGCCAGCAGCACACACGGGGGGGGCTCCTACGAGCAGTACTTC
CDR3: CASSTHGGGSYEQYF

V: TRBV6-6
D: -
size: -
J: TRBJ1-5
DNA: TGTGCCAGCAGGACCGGGCGGACCAATCAGCCCCAGCATTTT
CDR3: CASRTGRTNQPQHF

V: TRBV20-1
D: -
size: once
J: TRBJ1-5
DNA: TGCAGTGCTAGAGATCTGGGGGGCTTCCAGCCCCAGCATTTT
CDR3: CSARDLGGFQPQHF

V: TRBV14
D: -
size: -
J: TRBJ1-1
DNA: TGTGCCAGCAGCGCATTCAGGGGAGGTGAAGCTTTCTTT
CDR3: CASSAFRGGEAFF

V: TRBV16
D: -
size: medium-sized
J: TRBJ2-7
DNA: TGTGCCAGCAGCTGGACGGGGGACCACGAGCAGTACTTC
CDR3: CASSWTGDHEQYF

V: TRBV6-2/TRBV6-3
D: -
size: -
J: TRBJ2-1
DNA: TGTGCCAGCAGTCAATGGGGGGCGGGGAGATACAATGAGCAGTTCTTC
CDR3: CASSQWGAGRYNEQFF

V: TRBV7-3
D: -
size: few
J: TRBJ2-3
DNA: TGTGCCAGCAGCTTACTGGCGGGAGATACGCAGTATTTT
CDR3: CASSLLAGDTQYF

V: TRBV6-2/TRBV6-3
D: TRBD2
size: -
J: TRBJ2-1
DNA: TGTGCCAGCAGTTACGCGCGGGAGAATGAGCAGTTCTTC
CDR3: CASSYARENEQFF

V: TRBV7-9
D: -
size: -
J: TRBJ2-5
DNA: TGTGCCAGCAGCACGCAGGGGAAGACCCAGTACTTC
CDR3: CASSTQGKTQYF

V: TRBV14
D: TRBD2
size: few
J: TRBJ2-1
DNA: TGTGCCAGCAGCCAGCGGGACTACTACTCGATTAGCTCCTACAATGAGCAGTTCTTC
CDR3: CASSQRDYYSISSYNEQFF

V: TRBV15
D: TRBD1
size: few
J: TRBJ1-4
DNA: TGTGCCACCAGTAGAGATCTTGCAGGGGGCGGTGAAAAACTGTTTTTT
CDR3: CATSRDLAGGGEKLFF

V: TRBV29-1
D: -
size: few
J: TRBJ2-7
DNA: TGCAGCGTCGCCCGGACGGCGGAGTCCTACGAGCAGTACTTC
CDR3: CSVARTAESYEQYF

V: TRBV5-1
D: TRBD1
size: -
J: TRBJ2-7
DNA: TGCGCCAGCAGCTGGGACAGCTTCTACGAGCAGTACTTC
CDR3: CASSWDSFYEQYF

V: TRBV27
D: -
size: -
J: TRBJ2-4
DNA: TGTGCCAGCAGACCCTTCTCGGTAGCCAAAAACATTCAGTACTTC
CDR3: CASRPFSVAKNIQYF

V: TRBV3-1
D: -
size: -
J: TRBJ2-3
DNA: TGTGCCAGCAGCCTCAAAGGACTACCTACAGATACGCAGTATTTT
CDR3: CASSLKGLPTDTQYF

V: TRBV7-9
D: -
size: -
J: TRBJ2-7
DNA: TGTGCCAGCAGCTTAAGGGAATACTACGAGCAGTACTTC
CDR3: CASSLREYYEQYF

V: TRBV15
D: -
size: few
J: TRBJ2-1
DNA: TGTGCCACCAATCGCGGGCCTAGGGGCTACAATGAGCAGTTCTTC
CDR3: CATNRGPRGYNEQFF

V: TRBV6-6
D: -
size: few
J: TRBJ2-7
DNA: TGTGCCAGCAGTTACATTGTGGGAGTACTCCACGAGCAGTACTTC
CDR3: CASSYIVGVLHEQYF

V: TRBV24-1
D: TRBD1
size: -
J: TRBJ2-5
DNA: TGTGCCACCAGTGAGCGGGACAGGGTTGGAGAGACCCAGTACTTC
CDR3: CATSERDRVGETQYF

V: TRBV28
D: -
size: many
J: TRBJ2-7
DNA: TGTGCCAGCAGTTTTGGACGGGGCCATGGCTTCGAGCAGTACTTC
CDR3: CASSFGRGHGFEQYF

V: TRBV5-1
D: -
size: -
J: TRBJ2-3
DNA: TGCGCCAGCAGGGACAGCCCATCTGATACGCAGTATTTT
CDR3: CASRDSPSDTQYF

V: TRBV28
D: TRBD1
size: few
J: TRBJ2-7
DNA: TGTGCCAGCAGCCTTGGCGCCCAGGGGGCGTTCGAGCAGTACTTC
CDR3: CASSLGAQGAFEQYF

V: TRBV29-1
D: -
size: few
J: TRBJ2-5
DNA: TGCAGCGTTGTCGGACAGCTGATACAAGAGACCCAGTACTTC
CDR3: CSVVGQLIQETQYF

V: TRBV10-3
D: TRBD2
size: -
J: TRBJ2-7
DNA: TGTGCCATCAGTGAGTCGGCTAGCGGGAGTTACGAGCAGTACTTC
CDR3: CAISESASGSYEQYF

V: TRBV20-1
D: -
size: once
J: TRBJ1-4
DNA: TGCAATGCTCCTAACCTCGACGGGTTTAATGAAAAACTGTTTTTT
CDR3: CNAPNLDGFNEKLFF

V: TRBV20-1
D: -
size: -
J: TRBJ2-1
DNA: TGCAGTGCAGCTGCCGCCGGGAGATACAATGAGCAGTTCTTC
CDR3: CSAAAAGRYNEQFF

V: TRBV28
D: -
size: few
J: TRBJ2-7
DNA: TGTGCCAGCATTAATCCGGGACACTACGAGCAGTACTTC
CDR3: CASINPGHYEQYF

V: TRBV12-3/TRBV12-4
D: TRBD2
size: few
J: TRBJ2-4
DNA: TGTGCCAGTGCGGGAGGACAGAACATTCAGTACTTC
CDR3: CASAGGQNIQYF

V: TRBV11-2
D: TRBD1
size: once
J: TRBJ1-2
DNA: TGTGCCAGCAGCCTCACAGGGGGCCATAACTATGGCTACACCTTC
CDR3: CASSLTGGHNYGYTF

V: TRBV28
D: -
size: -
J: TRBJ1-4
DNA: TGTGCCAGCCGGGAAACTGGGGAAAAACTGTTTTTT
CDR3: CASRETGEKLFF

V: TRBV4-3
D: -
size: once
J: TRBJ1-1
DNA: TGCGCCAGCAGCCCTTCTGGCAGGGTGACTGAAGCTTTCTTT
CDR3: CASSPSGRVTEAFF

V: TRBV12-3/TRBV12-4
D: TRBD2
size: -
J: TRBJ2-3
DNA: TGTGCCAGTAGCGGGGGGGCCACAGATACGCAGTATTTT
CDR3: CASSGGATDTQYF

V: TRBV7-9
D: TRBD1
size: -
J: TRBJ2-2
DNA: TGTGCCAGCAGTTCCCGGGACAGCGAACCAAACACCGGGGAGCTGTTTTTT
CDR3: CASSSRDSEPNTGELFF

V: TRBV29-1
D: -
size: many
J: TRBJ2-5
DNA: TGCAGCGTTGAAGATAATACCCAAGAGACCCAGTACTTC
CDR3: CSVEDNTQETQYF

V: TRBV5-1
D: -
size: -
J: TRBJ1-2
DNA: TGCGCCAGCAGCATGACTGAAAACTATGGCTACACCTTC
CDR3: CASSMTENYGYTF

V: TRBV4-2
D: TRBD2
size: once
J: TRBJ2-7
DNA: TGTGCCAGCAGCCAAGAGCTACTAGCGGCAAGGTCCTACGAGCAGTACTTC
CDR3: CASSQELLAARSYEQYF

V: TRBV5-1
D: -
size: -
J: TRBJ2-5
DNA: TGCGCCAGCAGCTCGACTAGTTGGGAGACCCAGTACTTC
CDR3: CASSSTSWETQYF

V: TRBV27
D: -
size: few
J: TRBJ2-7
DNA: TGTGCCAGCAGTTTTGGCAGCCTATACGAGCAGTACTTC
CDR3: CASSFGSLYEQYF

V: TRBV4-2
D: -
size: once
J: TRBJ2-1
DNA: TGTGCCAGCAGCCAGCTAAGAGCGGACTCCTACAATGAGCAGTTCTTC
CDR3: CASSQLRADSYNEQFF

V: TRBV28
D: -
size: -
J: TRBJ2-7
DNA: TGTGCCAGCAGTTCCGGAGGGGACACGGCTTCCTACGAGCAGTACTTC
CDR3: CASSSGGDTASYEQYF

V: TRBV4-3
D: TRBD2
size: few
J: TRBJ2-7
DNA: TGCGCCAGCAGCCAAGAAGCCAGCGGGGGAGCCGAGCAGTACTTC
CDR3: CASSQEASGGAEQYF

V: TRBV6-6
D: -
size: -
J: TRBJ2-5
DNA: TGTGCCAGCAGTAAACAGGGTTCACGGGAGACCCAGTACTTC
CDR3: CASSKQGSRETQYF

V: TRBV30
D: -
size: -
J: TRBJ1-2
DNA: TGTGCCTGGAGTACGGACAGAGACTATGGCTACACCTTC
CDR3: CAWSTDRDYGYTF